This TCR beta chain was profiled in a study of blood T cell repertoires in COVID-19 (dated by TCRdb to 2019 to 2021). In the study overall: Collaborator samples came from the United States, Italy and Spain and covered acute and convalescent phases of COVID-19. The prospective study material was composed of cDNA or gDNA derived from T cells, B-cell-depleted T cells, or PBMCs. The dataset comprised deeply sampled blood TCRbeta repertoires from subjects exposed to, actively infected with, or recovered from COVID-19. The repertoires were released in a freely available public database intended as a resource for research on the immune response to SARS-CoV-2. Samples were obtained from the ongoing ImmuneRACE study (first 160 participants) and from 1,254 subjects provided by 6 global collaborators. Sample metadata almost always included a de-identified subject ID, COVID-19 status, age in years and sex. HLA class I and class II types, where available, came from metadata supplied by the sample provider rather than from assay-based typing. The full study reports these points: Clinical and demographic metadata were provided uncurated, with the amount varying by source and participant.

The immunoSEQ Assay, a bias-controlled multiplex PCR, was used to amplify TCRbeta CDR3 regions from genomic DNA. In the paper's pipeline: Nucleated cell counts per sample were estimated from amplification of reference gene primers within the assay. To quantify the absolute abundance of each unique TCRbeta CDR3 rearrangement, sequence reads were collapsed and filtered. For each sample, productive Simpson clonality was calculated by taking the square root of Simpson's diversity index across productive rearrangements. This is the immuneACCESS table as TCRdb keeps it, with only in-frame sequences that have V and J called. A part of the clones is gone; compared with another copy, unresolved V genes explain less than half, and the rest is unexplained. For V, J and clone size, that table is used; D and trimming come from the DNA. The sample table contains 350,000 to 550,000 clones; only one count was recorded for 85% to 90% of them. The biggest ten clones account for 1.1% of the sample.

In the prospective study, participants were 18 to 89 years old, resided in 20 to 30 geographic areas of the United States, and were enrolled through a virtual design. To assign participants to cohorts, the prospective study relied on clinical history that participants themselves reported in a screening survey and a study questionnaire. ImmuneRACE Cohort 3 recovered participants were defined by two consecutive negative NP/OP PCR tests, healthcare professional clearance, or symptom resolution. In the prospective study, whole blood, serum and a nasopharyngeal or oropharyngeal swab were collected from each participant by mobile phlebotomists. Over an approximately 2-month period, participants in the prospective study had the option of providing additional blood draws and questionnaires. Blood samples from the prospective study were shipped frozen or at room temperature prior to DNA extraction. A word on this clone: Its cognate antigen has yet to be identified. The sample holds no much larger clone one base away, and base qualities are not on file.

Trimming removed 1 base from V and 4 bases from J; the gene matches leave 8 bases unexplained. From the germline V gene, CDR1 is SGHTA and CDR2 is FQGNSA. The CDR3 holds 17 amino acids from the cysteine to the phenylalanine. CDR3 DNA is the only sequence kept; it has 51 bases, read in frame from the first base. Sequenced sample: PBMCs or T cells enriched from blood (not recorded which). The rearranged segments are TRBV7-2 and TRBJ2-1, with 9 junctional bases fitting TRBD2. The TCR comes from a man aged 30 to 39 who had recovered from COVID-19. The nucleotides are TGTGCCAGCAGCTTAGGTCTAATAGCGGGAGATTACAATGAGCAGTTCTTC. This translates into CASSLGLIAGDYNEQFF.